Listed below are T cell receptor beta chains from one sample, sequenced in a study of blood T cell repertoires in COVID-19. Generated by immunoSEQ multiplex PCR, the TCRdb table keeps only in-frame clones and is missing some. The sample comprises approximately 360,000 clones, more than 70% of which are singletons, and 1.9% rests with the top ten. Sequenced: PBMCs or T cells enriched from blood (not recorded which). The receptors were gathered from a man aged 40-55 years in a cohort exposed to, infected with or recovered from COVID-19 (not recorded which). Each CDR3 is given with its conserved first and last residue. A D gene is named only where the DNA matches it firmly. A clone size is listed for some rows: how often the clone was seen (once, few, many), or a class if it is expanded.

cdr3_aa: CASSSGGMNTEAFF; cdr3_nt: TGTGCCAGCTCATCGGGGGGGATGAACACTGAAGCTTTCTTT; d_call: -; clone_size: -; v_call: TRBV18; j_call: TRBJ1-1
cdr3_aa: CASSPQGGTYNEQFF; cdr3_nt: TGTGCCAGCTCACCACAGGGAGGCACCTACAATGAGCAGTTCTTC; d_call: -; clone_size: -; v_call: TRBV18; j_call: TRBJ2-1
cdr3_aa: CASRSREGTEAFF; cdr3_nt: TGTGCCAGCAGGAGCAGGGAGGGGACTGAAGCTTTCTTT; d_call: -; clone_size: -; v_call: TRBV2; j_call: TRBJ1-1
cdr3_aa: CASSFLAGGGNEQFF; cdr3_nt: TGTGCCAGCAGCTTTCTAGCGGGAGGGGGGAATGAGCAGTTCTTC; d_call: TRBD2; clone_size: once; v_call: TRBV7-2; j_call: TRBJ2-1
cdr3_aa: CASSSGTEAFF; cdr3_nt: TGTGCCAGCAGCTCCGGGACAGAAGCTTTCTTT; d_call: -; clone_size: -; v_call: TRBV7-3; j_call: TRBJ1-1
cdr3_aa: CASSSASQGRSYEQYF; cdr3_nt: TGTGCCAGCAGTTCCGCCTCCCAGGGCCGGTCCTACGAGCAGTACTTC; d_call: -; clone_size: -; v_call: TRBV28; j_call: TRBJ2-7
cdr3_aa: CASGSGNQPQHF; cdr3_nt: TGTGCCAGCGGCAGCGGCAATCAGCCCCAGCATTTT; d_call: -; clone_size: -; v_call: TRBV13; j_call: TRBJ1-5
cdr3_aa: CASSSQSNQPQHF; cdr3_nt: TGTGCCAGCAGCTCCCAGAGCAATCAGCCCCAGCATTTT; d_call: -; clone_size: once; v_call: TRBV6-5; j_call: TRBJ1-5
cdr3_aa: CASGLSGTQYF; cdr3_nt: TGTGCTAGTGGTTTGTCGGGTACGCAGTATTTT; d_call: -; clone_size: -; v_call: TRBV12-5; j_call: TRBJ2-3
cdr3_aa: CAWSVTGGTGELFF; cdr3_nt: TGTGCCTGGAGTGTAACAGGGGGGACCGGGGAGCTGTTTTTT; d_call: TRBD1; clone_size: -; v_call: TRBV30; j_call: TRBJ2-2
cdr3_aa: CASSPGDRGRKETQYF; cdr3_nt: TGTGCCAGCAGCCCCGGGGACAGGGGGCGGAAGGAGACCCAGTACTTC; d_call: TRBD1; clone_size: -; v_call: TRBV7-3; j_call: TRBJ2-5
cdr3_aa: CASSQQTLAENIQYF; cdr3_nt: TGTGCCAGCAGCCAACAGACTTTAGCAGAAAACATTCAGTACTTC; d_call: -; clone_size: once; v_call: TRBV4-2; j_call: TRBJ2-4
cdr3_aa: CASSYGQGWEKLFF; cdr3_nt: TGTGCCAGCAGCTACGGACAGGGATGGGAAAAACTGTTTTTT; d_call: TRBD1; clone_size: -; v_call: TRBV7-9; j_call: TRBJ1-4
cdr3_aa: CASSSLAAYNEQFF; cdr3_nt: TGCGCCAGCAGCTCGCTAGCGGCCTACAATGAGCAGTTCTTC; d_call: TRBD2; clone_size: -; v_call: TRBV5-1; j_call: TRBJ2-1
cdr3_aa: CASGYSGSSYEQYF; cdr3_nt: TGTGCTAGTGGTTATAGCGGTTCTTCCTACGAGCAGTACTTC; d_call: -; clone_size: -; v_call: TRBV12-5; j_call: TRBJ2-7
cdr3_aa: CASSTGALNYGYTF; cdr3_nt: TGTGCCAGCAGTACAGGGGCTCTAAACTATGGCTACACCTTC; d_call: TRBD1; clone_size: -; v_call: TRBV28; j_call: TRBJ1-2
cdr3_aa: CATSVPGSGNEQFF; cdr3_nt: TGTGCCACCAGTGTCCCCGGGAGCGGCAATGAGCAGTTCTTC; d_call: -; clone_size: -; v_call: TRBV24-1; j_call: TRBJ2-1
cdr3_aa: CSVRAGTDYNSPLHF; cdr3_nt: TGCAGCGTTCGAGCCGGGACAGATTATAATTCACCCCTCCACTTT; d_call: TRBD1; clone_size: -; v_call: TRBV29-1; j_call: TRBJ1-6
cdr3_aa: CASSLRQGVGNSPLHF; cdr3_nt: TGTGCCAGCAGCTTAAGGCAGGGGGTAGGAAATTCACCCCTCCACTTT; d_call: TRBD1; clone_size: few; v_call: TRBV7-6; j_call: TRBJ1-6
cdr3_aa: CASSPSGRSRNTGELFF; cdr3_nt: TGTGCCAGCAGCCCTAGCGGGAGATCGAGGAACACCGGGGAGCTGTTTTTT; d_call: TRBD2; clone_size: few; v_call: TRBV13; j_call: TRBJ2-2
cdr3_aa: CATSTTGNQPQHF; cdr3_nt: TGTGCCACCAGCACAACAGGGAATCAGCCCCAGCATTTT; d_call: -; clone_size: -; v_call: TRBV15; j_call: TRBJ1-5
cdr3_aa: CASSWSDPQRETQYF; cdr3_nt: TGCGCCAGCAGCTGGTCGGACCCACAGCGGGAGACCCAGTACTTC; d_call: -; clone_size: -; v_call: TRBV5-1; j_call: TRBJ2-5
cdr3_aa: CASSTPGEIYEQYF; cdr3_nt: TGTGCCAGCAGCACTCCGGGGGAGATATACGAGCAGTACTTC; d_call: -; clone_size: -; v_call: TRBV28; j_call: TRBJ2-7
cdr3_aa: CASSRDRGLSPLHF; cdr3_nt: TGTGCCAGCAGCCGGGACAGGGGGCTGTCACCCCTCCACTTT; d_call: TRBD1; clone_size: -; v_call: TRBV7-2; j_call: TRBJ1-6
cdr3_aa: CASSQVADAQDTQYF; cdr3_nt: TGTGCCAGCAGCCAAGTGGCAGATGCACAAGATACGCAGTATTTT; d_call: -; clone_size: -; v_call: TRBV3-1/TRBV3-2; j_call: TRBJ2-3
cdr3_aa: CASSIDLGAGRPYEQYF; cdr3_nt: TGTGCCAGTAGTATAGATTTAGGGGCGGGAAGACCCTACGAGCAGTACTTC; d_call: -; clone_size: -; v_call: TRBV19; j_call: TRBJ2-7
cdr3_aa: CATSDLPAVVSYEQYF; cdr3_nt: TGTGCCACCAGTGATTTGCCCGCCGTAGTTTCCTACGAGCAGTACTTC; d_call: -; clone_size: -; v_call: TRBV24-1; j_call: TRBJ2-7
cdr3_aa: CASNQVYNQPQHF; cdr3_nt: TGTGCCAGCAATCAGGTGTACAATCAGCCCCAGCATTTT; d_call: -; clone_size: -; v_call: TRBV2; j_call: TRBJ1-5
cdr3_aa: CASSRVERAGAVGSTEAFF; cdr3_nt: TGCGCCAGCAGCCGCGTTGAACGCGCGGGGGCTGTGGGTAGCACTGAAGCTTTCTTT; d_call: -; clone_size: -; v_call: TRBV4-1; j_call: TRBJ1-1
cdr3_aa: CASSSNGQGGETQYF; cdr3_nt: TGTGCCAGCAGCTCGAATGGACAGGGGGGAGAGACCCAGTACTTC; d_call: TRBD1; clone_size: -; v_call: TRBV11-3; j_call: TRBJ2-5
cdr3_aa: CASGFYGSTFF; cdr3_nt: TGTGCTAGTGGTTTTTACGGGAGTACGTTCTTC; d_call: -; clone_size: once; v_call: TRBV12-5; j_call: TRBJ2-1
cdr3_aa: CASSLPAEAFF; cdr3_nt: TGTGCCAGCAGCTTACCAGCGGAAGCTTTCTTT; d_call: -; clone_size: -; v_call: TRBV5-8; j_call: TRBJ1-1
cdr3_aa: CASGTAHNQPQHF; cdr3_nt: TGTGCCAGCGGGACAGCCCACAATCAGCCCCAGCATTTT; d_call: TRBD1; clone_size: -; v_call: TRBV2; j_call: TRBJ1-5